These 25 T cell receptor beta chains were sequenced from one sample in a study of blood T cell repertoires in COVID-19. The data were produced by immunoSEQ multiplex PCR, yet TCRdb's version contains in-frame clones alone and is incomplete. The sample contains about 40,000 clones, around four fifths of which appear only once. Sequenced sample: peripheral blood. The receptors were sampled from a human donor in a cohort sampled during active or convalescent COVID-19. The donor label of this sample is uncertain.

The genes are TRBV6-2 or TRBV6-3 and TRBJ2-1; 8 bases align to TRBD2. This CDR3 is 15 amino acids long. Trimming removed 6 bases from V and 7 bases from J; junction bases left unmatched: 11. Germline V gene sequence: CDR1 MNHEY, CDR2 SVGEGT. The CDR3 sequence is CASSFLAGPSNEQFF. Here the CDR3 DNA reads TGTGCCAGCAGCTTTCTAGCGGGTCCCTCAAATGAGCAGTTCTTC.

Only a few counts were recorded for this clone. The chain recombines TRBV3-1 (or the pseudogene TRBV3-2) with TRBJ1-1; 7 nucleotides line up with TRBD1. The trim removed 4 bases at V and 1 base at J, leaving 0 bases unmatched. The CDR3 is 13 amino acids. Germline values: CDR1 LGHDT, CDR2 YNNKEL (reference sequence). CDR3 nucleotides: TGTGCCAGCAGCCGGACAGGGAACACTGAAGCTTTCTTT. This translates into CASSRTGNTEAFF.

J is TRBJ2-5 and V is TRBV4-1; 9 bases are a match to TRBD2. CDR3 size: 14 residues. With 5 bases clipped from V and 4 bases from J, the junction kept 5 bases outside the gene matches. CDR1 MGHRA and CDR2 YSYEKL come from the germline V gene. The CDR3 loop is CASSFRRGGETQYF. The CDR3 nucleotides are TGCGCCAGCAGCTTCCGGCGGGGGGGAGAGACCCAGTACTTC.

The genes are TRBV6-2 or TRBV6-3 and TRBJ1-5, with D perhaps matching TRBD1 (6 bases). The germline V gene has CDR1 MNHEY and CDR2 SVGEGT. V was clipped by 2 bases and J by 6 bases, with 8 bases between them. The CDR3 length is 13 residues. The CDR3 loop is CASSYKGVQPQHF. CDR3 coding DNA: TGTGCCAGCAGTTACAAGGGGGTTCAGCCCCAGCATTTT.

The gene calls are TRBV4-1 and TRBJ1-2, with a possible D match to TRBD1 (5 bases). Germline CDR1 is MGHRA and CDR2 is YSYEKL. The CDR3 is 14 amino acids. V was clipped by 1 base and J by 4 bases, with 10 bases between them. The CDR3 DNA reads TGCGCCAGCAGCCAAGGAGACAGCCCCTATGGCTACACCTTC. It is translated as CASSQGDSPYGYTF.

The chain recombines TRBV7-2 with TRBJ1-5, with no clear D. V dropped 2 bases and J dropped 0 bases, with 5 bases sitting between them. Germline V gene data show CDR1 as SGHTA and CDR2 as FQGNSA. This CDR3 is 14 amino acids long. The CDR3 coding sequence is TGTGCCAGCAGCTTAACGAGTAGCAATCAGCCCCAGCATTTT. This encodes CASSLTSSNQPQHF.

The chain recombines TRBV9 with TRBJ2-3; 8 nucleotides line up with TRBD1. Germline V lookup: CDR1 SGDLS, CDR2 YYNGEE. After removal of 4 bases from V and 4 bases from J, the junction contained 5 bases not matched to a gene. The CDR3 is 14 amino acids. The DNA of the CDR3 is TGTGCCAGCAGCTTCAGGACAGGGTCAGATACGCAGTATTTT. Its translation: CASSFRTGSDTQYF.

This chain uses TRBV4-2 with TRBJ1-6; D is perhaps TRBD1 (6 bases). Per the germline V gene, CDR1 is LGHNA and CDR2 is YNFKEQ. This CDR3 is built from 12 residues. V lost 5 bases, J lost 14 bases, and 13 bases lay in between. CDR3 coding DNA: TGTGCCAGCAGCTCCCAGGGGTCCACCCTCCACTTT. It translates to CASSSQGSTLHF.

The gene calls are TRBV5-1 and TRBJ2-1; 9 bases are a match to TRBD1. The CDR3 sequence is 15 residues long. Germline trimming cut 4 bases from V and 6 bases from J; bases unmatched to any gene: 8. Germline lookup yields CDR1 SGHRS and CDR2 YFSETQ. CDR3 residues: CASSVTGGAVNEQFF. DNA of the CDR3: TGCGCCAGCAGCGTCACAGGGGGCGCAGTCAATGAGCAGTTCTTC.

The rearrangement uses TRBV4-3 and TRBJ1-6, with D perhaps matching TRBD1 (6 bases). Trimming took off 2 bases at V and 7 bases at J, with 9 bases between the two ends. The CDR3 runs to 14 residues. CDR1 is LGHNA and CDR2 is YSLEER in the germline V gene. CDR3 residues: CASSQRGSNSPLHF. Written as DNA, the CDR3 is TGCGCCAGCAGCCAAAGGGGGAGCAATTCACCCCTCCACTTT.

This chain links TRBV5-1 with TRBJ2-5; TRBD2 aligns across 8 bases. Germline trimming cut 4 bases from V and 5 bases from J; bases unmatched to any gene: 7. The germline V gene has CDR1 SGHRS and CDR2 YFSETQ. The CDR3 extends over 14 amino acids. For the CDR3, the DNA is TGCGCCAGCAGCCCGGGGGGGTATTCGGAGACCCAGTACTTC. It is translated as CASSPGGYSETQYF.

This sequence joins TRBV19 and TRBJ1-5, with 9 nucleotides matching TRBD1. The CDR3 totals 14 residues. The germline CDR1 and CDR2 sequences are LNHDA and SQIVND (reference sequence). Unmatched junction bases numbered 5, after V lost 4 bases and J lost 7 bases. For the CDR3, the DNA is TGTGCCAGTAGTACCGGACAGGGGATACAGCCCCAGCATTTT. Encoded protein: CASSTGQGIQPQHF.

The rearrangement joins TRBV5-5 to TRBJ1-3; D might be TRBD1 (6 bases). This CDR3 has 18 residues. The germline V gene has CDR1 SGHKS and CDR2 YYEKEE (reference sequence). Trimming cost V 1 base and J 3 bases, with 20 bases left between them. Here the CDR3 DNA reads TGTGCCAGCAGCTTGTCCTTATACCAAACAGGGAGTGGAAACACCATATATTTT. Protein: CASSLSLYQTGSGNTIYF.

The V and J genes are TRBV7-9 and TRBJ2-3; TRBD2 agrees at 11 bases. CDR1 and CDR2 (germline): SEHNR, FQNEAQ (reference sequence). The V segment lost 4 bases and the J segment 7 bases; nucleotides outside the gene matches: 4. The CDR3 is made up of 14 amino acids. CDR3 residues: CASSSSGRRHTQYF. The CDR3 DNA is TGTGCCAGCAGCTCTAGCGGGAGGAGGCATACGCAGTATTTT.

V is TRBV30 and J is TRBJ1-1; no clear D gene. CDR3 length: 12 amino acids. Germline V gene sequence: CDR1 GTSNPN, CDR2 SVGIG (reference sequence). Trimming stripped 4 bases from V and 1 base from J, with 7 bases between. The CDR3 coding sequence is TGTGCCTGGATGAGACAGAACACTGAAGCTTTCTTT. Encoded protein: CAWMRQNTEAFF.

V and J are TRBV6-5 and TRBJ2-1, with TRBD2 as a possible D gene (6 bases). This CDR3 comprises 15 residues. CDR1 is MNHEY and CDR2 is SVGAGI in the germline V gene. V was clipped by 6 bases and J by 0 bases, with 12 bases between them. The DNA for the CDR3 is TGTGCCAGCAGACGACTAGGGAGCTCCTACAATGAGCAGTTCTTC. It codes for CASRRLGSSYNEQFF.

The rearrangement joins TRBV11-2 to TRBJ2-7, with TRBD2 identical over 9 bases. V lost 2 bases, J lost 0 bases, and 11 bases stayed unmatched. There are 18 residues in the CDR3. Looked up from germline, CDR1 is SGHAT and CDR2 is FQNNGV. CDR3 loop: CASSLQFSSGSSSYEQYF. As DNA, the CDR3 is TGTGCCAGCAGCTTACAATTTAGTAGCGGGAGCAGCTCCTACGAGCAGTACTTC.

This rearrangement joins TRBV27 to TRBJ2-5; TRBD1 aligns across 7 bases. Germline V gene data show CDR1 as MNHEY and CDR2 as SMNVEV (reference sequence). V shed 7 bases and J 4 bases; nucleotides not matched to a gene: 6. The CDR3 runs 13 residues. CDR3 region: CASTSTGTETQYF. The CDR3 DNA sequence: TGTGCCAGCACCTCGACAGGGACAGAGACCCAGTACTTC.

The chain is built from TRBV5-1 and TRBJ1-2, with D unresolved. Trimming cost V 4 bases and J 6 bases, with 19 bases left between them. This CDR3 comprises 15 residues. Germline V gene data show CDR1 as SGHRS and CDR2 as YFSETQ. The CDR3 DNA reads TGCGCCAGCAGCCTTGCGCACCTTAAAGAGGATGGCTACACCTTC. Its translation is CASSLAHLKEDGYTF.

This chain uses TRBV29-1 with TRBJ2-7; TRBD2 is a possible D gene (6 bases). V dropped 6 bases and J dropped 0 bases, with 15 bases sitting between them. The CDR3 loop spans 14 amino acids. Germline CDR1 is SQVTM and CDR2 is ANQGSEA. This CDR3 reads CSVAERVGSYEQYF. The CDR3 DNA sequence: TGCAGCGTGGCGGAGCGGGTGGGCTCCTACGAGCAGTACTTC.

By frequency in the sample, this clone is large (0.1 to 1%). The chain carries TRBV7-8 and TRBJ1-2; the match to TRBD1 covers 7 bases. Unmatched junction bases numbered 6, after V lost 0 bases and J lost 8 bases. CDR1 and CDR2 from the germline V gene are SGHVS and FQNEAQ. CDR3 length equals 14 residues. Here the CDR3 reads CASSLAAQGRGYTF. CDR3 DNA sequence: TGTGCCAGCAGCTTAGCGGCACAGGGGAGAGGCTACACCTTC.

V and J are TRBV6-6 and TRBJ1-5, with 7 bases lining up with TRBD1. This CDR3 spans 14 amino acids. The J segment lost 4 bases and the V segment lost 2 bases, leaving 2 bases of the junction unmatched. Germline V gives CDR1 MNHNY, CDR2 SVGAGI (reference sequence). In DNA, the CDR3 is TGTGCCAGCAGTTACCCGACAGGGAATCAGCCCCAGCATTTT. The encoded protein is CASSYPTGNQPQHF.

V gene TRBV7-8 combines with J gene TRBJ2-1; 8 bases match TRBD2. CDR1 is SGHVS, CDR2 FQNEAQ, per germline. The CDR3 is 18 amino acids. V gave up 1 base and J gave up 3 bases; unmatched junction bases: 11. The CDR3 DNA reads as TGTGCCAGCAGCTTAGACCGGTCTGGCGGGAGGATCTACAATGAGCAGTTCTTC. Its protein product is CASSLDRSGGRIYNEQFF.

This chain uses TRBV2 with TRBJ1-6; D remains unclear. V was pared by 5 bases and J by 12 bases, with 11 bases between. Germline CDR1 SNHLY, CDR2 FYNNEI. This CDR3 has 12 amino acids. The CDR3 sequence is CASSPYEGPLHF. For the CDR3, the DNA is TGTGCCAGCAGTCCGTACGAGGGACCCCTCCACTTT.

The rearrangement uses TRBV6-5 and TRBJ1-6, with 8 bases that match TRBD1. Trimming removed 6 bases from V and 7 bases from J; junction bases left unmatched: 5. Germline CDR1 MNHEY, CDR2 SVGAGI. The CDR3 is made up of 14 amino acids. CDR3 in amino acids: CASSFGQGNSPLHF. CDR3 coding DNA: TGTGCCAGCAGCTTTGGACAGGGAAATTCACCCCTCCACTTT.